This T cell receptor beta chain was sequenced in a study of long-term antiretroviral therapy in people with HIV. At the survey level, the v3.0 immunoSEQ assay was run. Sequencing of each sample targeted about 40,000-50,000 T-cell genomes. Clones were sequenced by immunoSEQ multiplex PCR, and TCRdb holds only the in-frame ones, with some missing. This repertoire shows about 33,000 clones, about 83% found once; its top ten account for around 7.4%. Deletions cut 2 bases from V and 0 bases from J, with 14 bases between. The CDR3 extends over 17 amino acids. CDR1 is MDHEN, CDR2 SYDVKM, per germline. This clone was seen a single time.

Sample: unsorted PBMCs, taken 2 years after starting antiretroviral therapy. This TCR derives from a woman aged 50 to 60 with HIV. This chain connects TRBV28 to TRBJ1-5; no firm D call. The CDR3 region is CASSLPGLTFSNQPQHF. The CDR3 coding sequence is TGTGCCAGCAGTTTACCCGGGTTGACTTTTAGCAATCAGCCCCAGCATTTT.